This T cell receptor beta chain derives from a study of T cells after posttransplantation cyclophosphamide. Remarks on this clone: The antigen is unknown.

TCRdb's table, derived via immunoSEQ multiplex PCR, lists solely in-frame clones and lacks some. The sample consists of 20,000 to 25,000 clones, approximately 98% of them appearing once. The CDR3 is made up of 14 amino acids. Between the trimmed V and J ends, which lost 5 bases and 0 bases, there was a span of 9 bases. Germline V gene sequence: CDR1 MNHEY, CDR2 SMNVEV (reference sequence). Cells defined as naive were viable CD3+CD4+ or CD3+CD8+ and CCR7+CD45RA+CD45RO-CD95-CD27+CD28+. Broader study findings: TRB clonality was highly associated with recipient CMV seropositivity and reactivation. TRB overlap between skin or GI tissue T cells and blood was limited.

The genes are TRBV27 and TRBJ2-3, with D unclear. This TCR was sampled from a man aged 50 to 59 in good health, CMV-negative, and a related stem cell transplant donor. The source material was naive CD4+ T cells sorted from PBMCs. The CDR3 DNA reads TGTGCCAGCAGTCTGGCTGATAGCACAGATACGCAGTATTTT. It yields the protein CASSLADSTDTQYF.